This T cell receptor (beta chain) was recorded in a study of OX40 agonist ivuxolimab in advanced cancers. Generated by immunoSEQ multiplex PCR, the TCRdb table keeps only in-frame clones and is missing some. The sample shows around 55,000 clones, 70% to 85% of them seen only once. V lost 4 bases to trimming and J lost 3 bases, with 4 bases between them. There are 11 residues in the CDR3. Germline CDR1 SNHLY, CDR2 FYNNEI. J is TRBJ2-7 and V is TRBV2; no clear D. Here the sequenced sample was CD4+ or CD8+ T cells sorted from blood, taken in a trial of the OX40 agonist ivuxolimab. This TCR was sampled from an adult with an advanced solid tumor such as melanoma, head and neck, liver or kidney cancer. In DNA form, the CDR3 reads TGTGCCAGCAGTGGCAACTACGAGCAGTACTTC. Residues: CASSGNYEQYF.